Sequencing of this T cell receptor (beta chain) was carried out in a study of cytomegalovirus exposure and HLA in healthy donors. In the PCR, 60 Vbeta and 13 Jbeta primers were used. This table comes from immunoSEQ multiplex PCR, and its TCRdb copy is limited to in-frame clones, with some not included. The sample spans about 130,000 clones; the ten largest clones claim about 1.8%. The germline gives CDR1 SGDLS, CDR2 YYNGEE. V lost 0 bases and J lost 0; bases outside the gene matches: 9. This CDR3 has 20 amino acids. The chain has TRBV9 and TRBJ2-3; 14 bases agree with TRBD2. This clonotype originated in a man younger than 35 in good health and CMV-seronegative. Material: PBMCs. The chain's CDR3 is CASSVGQTSGRAASTDTQYF. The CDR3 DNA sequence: TGTGCCAGCAGCGTAGGGCAGACTAGCGGGAGGGCCGCTAGCACAGATACGCAGTATTTT.